A single sample gave rise to the 4 T cell receptor beta chains below, sequenced in a study of blood T cell repertoires in COVID-19. The protocol was immunoSEQ multiplex PCR, while the TCRdb copy is restricted to in-frame clones and leaves out a portion. The sample has approximately 90,000 clones; 80% are singletons. The material sequenced was peripheral blood. Source of these receptors: an elderly woman with acute or convalescent COVID-19.

The chain is built from TRBV5-4 and TRBJ2-7, with 11 bases aligning to TRBD2. With 4 bases clipped from V and 3 bases from J, the junction kept 9 bases outside the gene matches. The CDR3 length is 16 residues. Looked up from germline, CDR1 is SGHNT and CDR2 is YYREEE (reference sequence). The CDR3 loop reads CASSMGTSGFIYEQYF. The CDR3 DNA reads as TGTGCCAGCAGCATGGGGACTAGCGGCTTTATCTACGAGCAGTACTTC.

This chain connects TRBV28 to TRBJ1-5; 7 bases align to TRBD1. CDR3 length: 16 amino acids. CDR1 and CDR2 (germline): MDHEN, SYDVKM. V dropped 3 bases and J dropped 3; count of bases not matched to a gene: 8. Here the CDR3 DNA reads TGTGCCAGCAGTTTTAACAGGGGAGGTCTCAATCAGCCCCAGCATTTT. The encoded protein is CASSFNRGGLNQPQHF.

This chain links TRBV6-5 with TRBJ1-3, with 10 bases aligning to TRBD1. V was clipped by 2 bases and J by 4 bases; unmatched bases: 2. The CDR3 is 15 residues long. The V gene's germline CDR1 is MNHEY and CDR2 SVGAGI. The CDR3 nucleotides are TGTGCCAGCAGTTACGACAGGGGGCAAGGAAACACCATATATTTT. It translates to CASSYDRGQGNTIYF.

The chain employs TRBV6-5 and TRBJ1-2; possibly TRBD1 for D (5 bases). This CDR3 spans 13 amino acids. With 7 bases removed from V and 6 bases from J, the gap between germline ends came to 15 bases. Per the germline V gene, CDR1 is MNHEY and CDR2 is SVGAGI. CDR3 nucleotides: TGTGCCAGCACCCACTTCCAGGGCCATGGCTACACCTTC. Translation gives CASTHFQGHGYTF.